These 26 T cell receptor beta chains were sequenced from one sample in a study of identical twins. Via MiXCR, TCRdb re-called the 5' RACE reads, giving one row per CDR3 protein. Altogether 500,000 to 550,000 distinct CDR3 sequences are present, about a fifth being singletons, with the ten largest covering around 0.47%. Separately, the same data were catalogued under a study of yellow fever vaccine responses in identical twins.

The source material was CD4+ T cells sorted from blood. These TCRs come from a woman aged 18-29 years in good health.

This clonotype was detected a few times. The rearrangement joins TRBV12-3 or TRBV12-4 to TRBJ1-2, with D unresolved. This CDR3 is built from 13 residues. V was shortened by 7 bases and J by 5 bases, with 14 bases between the two germline ends. In DNA, the CDR3 is TGTGCCAGCAAATTGACAAGGCCTTATGGCTACACCTTC. Protein: CASKLTRPYGYTF.

Only a few counts were recorded for this clonotype. V usage is TRBV20-1 and J usage is TRBJ1-1; D unclear. Trimming left V 7 bases short and J 3 bases short, with 12 bases between. Germline V gene data show CDR1 as DFQATT and CDR2 as SNEGSKA (reference sequence). The CDR3 covers 12 residues. The CDR3 bases are TGCAGTGTTGGCGGGGATCACACTGAAGCTTTCTTT. Protein sequence: CSVGGDHTEAFF.

Only a few counts were recorded for this clonotype. The chain recombines TRBV6-2 or TRBV6-3 with TRBJ2-3; D may match TRBD1 or TRBD2 (5 bases each). The length of the CDR3 is 13 residues. The V end was cut by 8 bases, the J end by 0 bases, with 9 bases between. Per germline, CDR1 MNHEY and CDR2 SVGEGT. CDR3 sequence: CASYGTSTDTQYF. The CDR3 DNA is TGTGCCAGCTATGGGACCAGCACAGATACGCAGTATTTT.

This clonotype was detected many times. V gene TRBV12-3 or TRBV12-4 combines with J gene TRBJ2-2, with 8 bases lining up with TRBD2. V gave up 7 bases and J gave up 1 base; unmatched junction bases: 5. This CDR3 region has 15 residues. The CDR3 sequence: CASKLGGVNTGELFF. The CDR3 bases are TGTGCCAGCAAACTCGGGGGGGTGAACACCGGGGAGCTGTTTTTT.

This clonotype was observed a handful of times. The chain has TRBV5-1 and TRBJ2-3; TRBD1 might be the D (6 bases). CDR3 length equals 17 residues. CDR1 and CDR2 (germline): SGHRS, YFSETQ. V was trimmed by 4 bases and J by 0 bases, leaving 18 bases between them. CDR3 coding DNA: TGCGCCAGCAGCATTCTAAACAGGGCGACGAGCACAGATACGCAGTATTTT. Its translation: CASSILNRATSTDTQYF.

In its sample, this clonotype was seen a few times. V is TRBV20-1 and J is TRBJ1-2, with 8 bases fitting TRBD1. Germline-derived CDR1 and CDR2 are DFQATT and SNEGSKA (reference sequence). Trimming removed 5 bases from V and 4 bases from J; junction bases left unmatched: 3. This CDR3 is built from 12 residues. Here the CDR3 DNA reads TGCAGTGCTCAACAGGGGGTCTATGGCTACACCTTC. Translating it yields CSAQQGVYGYTF.

The CDR3 bases are TGTGCCAGCAGTCCCGGGTTTGGGGGTGAAAAACTGTTTTTT. Residues: CASSPGFGGEKLFF. The genes are TRBV12-3 or TRBV12-4 and TRBJ1-4, with a weak D call TRBD1 (5 bases). Trimming cost V 5 bases and J 7 bases, with 14 bases left between them. The CDR3 runs 14 residues.

This clonotype was detected only a few times. This CDR3 is CASSLTGRRANTEAFF. In nucleotides, the CDR3 is TGTGCCAGCAGCTTGACAGGGAGGAGGGCTAACACTGAAGCTTTCTTT. The rearrangement uses TRBV5-5 and TRBJ1-1; D is possibly TRBD1 (6 bases). Germline V gene data show CDR1 as SGHKS and CDR2 as YYEKEE (reference sequence). The germline V and J ends were trimmed by 1 base and 2 bases, with 15 bases remaining between them. The CDR3 contains 16 residues.

V usage is TRBV3-1 and J usage is TRBJ2-7; 7 bases agree with TRBD2. The CDR3 runs 15 residues. Germline lookup yields CDR1 LGHDT and CDR2 YNNKEL (reference sequence). Trimming removed 0 bases from V and 2 bases from J; junction bases left unmatched: 4. CDR3 loop: CASSQEGGSTYEQYF. DNA for the CDR3: TGTGCCAGCAGCCAAGAGGGAGGGAGCACCTACGAGCAGTACTTC.

The rearrangement joins TRBV6-2 or TRBV6-3 to TRBJ2-7; a possible D gene is TRBD1 (6 bases). The V gene's germline CDR1 is MNHEY and CDR2 SVGEGT. The CDR3 spans 16 residues. V lost 2 bases, J lost 2 bases, and 16 bases lay in between. CDR3 bases: TGTGCCAGCAGTTACCTTGGGGGCAGTTCGACCTACGAGCAGTACTTC. Its protein is CASSYLGGSSTYEQYF.

This clonotype has only a few counts. V gene TRBV6-2 or TRBV6-3 combines with J gene TRBJ2-3; no firm D call. Germline V CDR1 and CDR2: MNHEY, SVGEGT. V was trimmed by 3 bases and J by 5 bases, leaving 15 bases between them. This CDR3 is built from 15 residues. DNA for the CDR3: TGTGCCAGCAGTTATGGACCCCCCGAGAAAGATACGCAGTATTTT. Its translation is CASSYGPPEKDTQYF.

This clonotype turned up a few times. The chain joins TRBV12-3 or TRBV12-4 to TRBJ2-5, with TRBD1 identical over 9 bases. Trimming cost V 6 bases and J 5 bases; bases outside gene matches: 13. This CDR3 contains 16 residues. CDR3 nucleotide sequence: TGTGCCAGCAGCCAATCCGGGACAGGGTTTTTTGAGACCCAGTACTTC. Amino acid sequence: CASSQSGTGFFETQYF.

The gene calls are TRBV28 and TRBJ2-7, with D perhaps TRBD2 (6 bases). This CDR3 is built from 15 residues. V was trimmed by 3 bases and J by 6 bases, leaving 18 bases between them. In germline, CDR1 is MDHEN, CDR2 SYDVKM. The CDR3 bases are TGTGCCAGCAGTTTCTGGGGACTCGCGCCAGGCGAGCAGTACTTC. It translates to CASSFWGLAPGEQYF.

Only a few counts were recorded for this clonotype. The chain combines TRBV5-1 with TRBJ1-1; D uncertain. Germline lookup yields CDR1 SGHRS and CDR2 YFSETQ. The length of the CDR3 is 13 residues. The ends were cut back, 4 bases at V and 3 bases at J, with 10 bases in the middle. CDR3 sequence (DNA): TGCGCCAGCAGCCAAGGACGGGACACTGAAGCTTTCTTT. Translating it yields CASSQGRDTEAFF.

This clonotype has more than one count but fewer than ten. The chain couples TRBV20-1 to TRBJ2-1; a weak D match, TRBD2 (6 bases). V dropped 6 bases and J dropped 1 base, with 16 bases sitting between them. The CDR3 extends over 15 amino acids. Germline-derived CDR1 and CDR2 are DFQATT and SNEGSKA (reference sequence). The CDR3 region has the DNA TGCAGTGCGAGAAGGCTAGCGCCATCCTACAATGAGCAGTTCTTC. Translation: CSARRLAPSYNEQFF.

This clonotype has a handful of counts. The rearrangement joins TRBV5-5 to TRBJ2-1, with a tentative D call TRBD2 (6 bases). Trimming shortened V by 4 bases and J by 5 bases, and 13 bases separated the two germline ends. The germline gives CDR1 SGHKS, CDR2 YYEKEE (reference sequence). This CDR3 has 14 residues. Here the CDR3 reads CASSLRLVHNEQFF. CDR3 coding DNA: TGTGCCAGCAGCCTACGACTAGTCCACAATGAGCAGTTCTTC.

This clonotype was detected a few times. V is TRBV6-5 and J is TRBJ1-2, with D perhaps matching TRBD1 (5 bases). Germline V gene sequence: CDR1 MNHEY, CDR2 SVGAGI. The CDR3 has 17 amino acids. V lost 2 bases, J lost 0 bases, and 16 bases lay in between. The CDR3 spells CASSYGVGHHPNYGYTF. The CDR3 nucleotides read TGTGCCAGCAGTTACGGCGTCGGACACCATCCTAACTATGGCTACACCTTC.

V is TRBV20-1 and J is TRBJ2-5; perhaps D is TRBD1 or TRBD2 (6 bases each). This CDR3 has 14 amino acids. The germline V gene encodes CDR1 DFQATT and CDR2 SNEGSKA (reference sequence). CDR3 DNA: TGCGGATCTGAACACTCGGGGGCCCAAGAGACCCAGTACTTC. Translated: CGSEHSGAQETQYF.

CDR3 region: CASSAHRDPNEKLFF. Here the CDR3 DNA reads TGTGCCAGTAGTGCCCACAGGGACCCTAATGAAAAACTGTTTTTT. This chain links TRBV19 with TRBJ1-4; TRBD1 might be the D (6 bases). This CDR3 has 15 amino acids. Between the trimmed V and J ends, which lost 5 bases and 3 bases, there was a span of 13 bases. Per germline, CDR1 LNHDA and CDR2 SQIVND (reference sequence).

The chain is built from TRBV12-3 or TRBV12-4 and TRBJ2-7, with D uncertain. The CDR3 loop spans 13 amino acids. Trimming pared 6 bases from V and 10 bases from J, leaving 19 bases between. DNA of the CDR3: TGTGCCAGCAGCCCTCGGCCCCTCTTGCCCCAGTACTTC. It encodes CASSPRPLLPQYF.

This rearrangement joins TRBV7-8 to TRBJ2-5, with 7 bases lining up with TRBD2. Germline V lookup: CDR1 SGHVS, CDR2 FQNEAQ. This CDR3 has 13 residues. J lost 5 bases, V lost 5 bases, and 5 bases had no gene match. The CDR3 loop reads CASSRGGSETQYF. As DNA, the CDR3 is TGTGCCAGCAGCAGAGGCGGGAGTGAGACCCAGTACTTC.

This clonotype showed up just a few times. The chain links TRBV2 to TRBJ2-1; TRBD2 matches 9 bases. Trimming took 7 bases from V and 4 from J; bases not matched to a gene: 8. This CDR3 comprises 15 residues. In germline, CDR1 is SNHLY, CDR2 FYNNEI. The CDR3 DNA is TGTGCCAGCACCACCGGACTAGCGAGTTACAATGAGCAGTTCTTC. This encodes CASTTGLASYNEQFF.

This clonotype was detected a few times. The rearrangement links TRBV3-1 to TRBJ2-2; D possibly corresponds to TRBD1 (6 bases). The CDR3 extends over 14 amino acids. V was trimmed by 0 bases and J by 8 bases, leaving 10 bases between them. Germline V gives CDR1 LGHDT, CDR2 YNNKEL (reference sequence). The CDR3 protein is CASSQDDRRGELFF. The CDR3 DNA sequence: TGTGCCAGCAGCCAAGACGACAGGAGAGGGGAGCTGTTTTTT.

This chain connects TRBV2 to TRBJ2-7; D may be TRBD2 (5 bases). Germline lookup yields CDR1 SNHLY and CDR2 FYNNEI. V was cut by 2 bases and J by 0 bases, with 14 bases left in between. The CDR3 extends over 16 amino acids. The CDR3 DNA sequence: TGTGCCAGCAGTGAAAGGGCGGGTTCCCTCTCCTACGAGCAGTACTTC. This translates into CASSERAGSLSYEQYF.

The V gene is TRBV2, the J gene TRBJ2-2; no firm D call. Deletions cut 2 bases from V and 6 bases from J, with 16 bases between. The CDR3 consists of 16 residues. Per the germline V gene, CDR1 is SNHLY and CDR2 is FYNNEI. CDR3 in amino acids: CASSEMWRRPPGELFF. The CDR3 DNA follows: TGTGCCAGCAGTGAAATGTGGAGAAGGCCCCCCGGGGAGCTGTTTTTT.

The chain has TRBV5-1 and TRBJ2-1, with 13 positions matching TRBD2. Per the germline V gene, CDR1 is SGHRS and CDR2 is YFSETQ. The V segment lost 3 bases and the J segment 0 bases; nucleotides outside the gene matches: 9. CDR3 length: 19 residues. In DNA, the CDR3 is TGCGCCAGCAGCTCAATCGGACTAGCGGGGGCTAGCTCCTACAATGAGCAGTTCTTC. Protein product: CASSSIGLAGASSYNEQFF.